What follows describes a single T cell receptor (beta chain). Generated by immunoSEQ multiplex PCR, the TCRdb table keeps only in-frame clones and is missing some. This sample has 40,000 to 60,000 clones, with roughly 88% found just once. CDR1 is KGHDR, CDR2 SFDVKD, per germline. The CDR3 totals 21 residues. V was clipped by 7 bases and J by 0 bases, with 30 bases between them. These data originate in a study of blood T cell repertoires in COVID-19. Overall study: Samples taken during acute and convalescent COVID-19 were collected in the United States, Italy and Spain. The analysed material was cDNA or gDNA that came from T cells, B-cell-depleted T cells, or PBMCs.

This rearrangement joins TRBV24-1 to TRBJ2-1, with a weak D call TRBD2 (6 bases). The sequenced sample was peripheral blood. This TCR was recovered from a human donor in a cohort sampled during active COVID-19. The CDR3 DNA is TGTGCCACCAGCTCCCCCGGGGGTGCGCAGGGCGACTTAAGCTCCTACAATGAGCAGTTCTTC. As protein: CATSSPGGAQGDLSSYNEQFF.